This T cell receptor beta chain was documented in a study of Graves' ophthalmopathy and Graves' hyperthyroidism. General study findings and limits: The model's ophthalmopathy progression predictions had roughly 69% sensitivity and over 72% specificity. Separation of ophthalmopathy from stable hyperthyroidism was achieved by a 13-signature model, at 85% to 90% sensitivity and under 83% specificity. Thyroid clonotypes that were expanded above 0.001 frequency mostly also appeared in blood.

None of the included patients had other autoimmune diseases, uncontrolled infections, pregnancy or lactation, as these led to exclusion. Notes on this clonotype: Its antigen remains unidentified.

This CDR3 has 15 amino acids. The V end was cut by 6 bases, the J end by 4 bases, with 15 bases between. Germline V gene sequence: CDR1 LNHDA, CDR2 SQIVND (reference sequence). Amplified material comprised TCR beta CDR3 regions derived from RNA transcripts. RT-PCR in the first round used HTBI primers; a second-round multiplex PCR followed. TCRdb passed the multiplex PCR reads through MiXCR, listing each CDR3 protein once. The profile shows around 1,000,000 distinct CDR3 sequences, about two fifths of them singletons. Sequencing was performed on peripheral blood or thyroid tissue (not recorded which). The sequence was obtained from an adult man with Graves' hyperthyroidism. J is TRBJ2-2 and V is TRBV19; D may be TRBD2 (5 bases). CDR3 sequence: CASSPSGVLTGELFF. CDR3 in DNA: TGTGCCAGTAGCCCGTCCGGGGTCCTCACCGGGGAGCTGTTTTTT.